This T cell receptor (beta chain) derives from a study of somatic mutations in cytotoxic T cells in rheumatoid arthritis. Study in general: Patient blood (approximately 30 ml EDTA) was collected right after diagnosis, preceding any treatment. Broader study findings: TRBV07 showed slight underrepresentation in rheumatoid arthritis patients, unadjusted for multiple comparisons.

The CDR3 has 14 amino acids. Losses at the gene ends were 3 bases for V and 4 bases for J; bases not matched to a gene: 5. The germline V gene has CDR1 LNHDA and CDR2 SQIVND (reference sequence). Positive selection using magnetic beads isolated the CD4+ and CD8+ cells (purity was checked by flow cytometry). Per the study methods: When patient CD8+ clones larger than 1% were compared with published virus-specific TCRB sequences, few matched. The assay was immunoSEQ multiplex PCR, and TCRdb's table has in-frame clones only and misses some. V, J and clone size derive from that table, while D and trimming were established from the DNA sequence. This table has around 20,000 clones, around 83% appearing once. A word on this clone: Its antigen remains unidentified.

J is TRBJ2-5 and V is TRBV19; 7 bases are shared with TRBD1. The TCR comes from a man aged 18 to 35 with rheumatoid arthritis. Material: CD8+ T cells sorted from blood. DNA of the CDR3: TGTGCCAGTAGTATGTCCCCAGGGGGAGAGACCCAGTACTTC. This sequence encodes CASSMSPGGETQYF.